This T cell receptor beta chain was identified during a study of CD8 T cells in Susac syndrome. Random hexamers were used to reverse transcribe the RNA input (about 0.45 to 1 ug). Each CDR3 protein is one row after TCRdb ran MiXCR on the immunoSEQ multiplex PCR reads. The sample records 45,000 to 60,000 distinct CDR3 sequences, almost 95% being singletons. CDR3 length: 14 residues. The V and J ends lost 3 bases and 5 bases respectively, with 11 bases between them. The J gene is TRBJ2-4, the V gene TRBV12-3 or TRBV12-4, with D possibly matching TRBD2 (6 bases). The sequenced material came from CD8+ T cells from PBMCs. The TCR originated in a human donor in good health. CDR3 sequence (DNA): TGTGCCAGCAGTTTCGGGGGTATGCAAAACATTCAGTACTTC. Its translation is CASSFGGMQNIQYF.